This is a list of T cell receptor beta chains from one sample in a study of cytomegalovirus exposure and HLA in healthy donors. TCRdb's copy holds only in-frame clones and misses some; the assay was immunoSEQ multiplex PCR. The data show roughly 150,000 clones, about 85% seen once. Sequencing was carried out using PBMCs. The receptors stem from a boy aged 2 to 10 in good health and CMV-seronegative. Both conserved end residues are part of each CDR3. The order of the fields is J gene, D gene, clone size, V gene, CDR3 DNA, CDR3 protein. The D gene is left open where the match is weak. Clone size, where shown, is once, few, many, or a class for clones that have expanded.

TRBJ2-5 | - | - | TRBV4-2 | TGTGCCAGCAGCCAAGGGTGGAGGGGAGAGACCCAGTACTTC | CASSQGWRGETQYF
TRBJ2-3 | - | few | TRBV6-6 | TGTGCCAGCAGTTACCGTATGCTAGCGCTCACAGATACGCAGTATTTT | CASSYRMLALTDTQYF
TRBJ2-7 | TRBD1 | - | TRBV9 | TGTGCCAGCAGCGTAGGTCAGGGGGCAATTGACTACGAGCAGTACTTC | CASSVGQGAIDYEQYF
TRBJ2-1 | TRBD2 | - | TRBV19 | TGTGCCAGTAGTCCAACGACTAGCGGGGCTATCAATGAGCAGTTCTTC | CASSPTTSGAINEQFF
TRBJ2-7 | TRBD1 | - | TRBV18 | TGTGCCAGCTCACCCCAGGGACAGGGCTACGAGCAGTACTTC | CASSPQGQGYEQYF
TRBJ2-5 | TRBD2 | - | TRBV9 | TGTGCCAGCAGCGCTCTAGCGGGAGCTGGTGAGACCCAGTACTTC | CASSALAGAGETQYF
TRBJ2-7 | - | - | TRBV5-5 | TGTGCCAGCAGCTTTCCAGGGCGCGACGAGCAGTACTTC | CASSFPGRDEQYF
TRBJ2-3 | - | - | TRBV7-9 | TGTGCCAGCAGCCTAGATACGCAGTATTTT | CASSLDTQYF
TRBJ1-5 | TRBD1 | - | TRBV4-2 | TGTGCCAGCAGCCCCGCTTCGGGACAGGGGTGGGGCAATCAGCCCCAGCATTTT | CASSPASGQGWGNQPQHF
TRBJ2-2 | TRBD1 | - | TRBV19 | TGTGCCAGTAGTATAGCAGGGGGCGCGGGAACCGGGGAGCTGTTTTTT | CASSIAGGAGTGELFF
TRBJ2-6 | TRBD2 | - | TRBV9 | TGTGCCAGCAGCGTAGGGGGGGGTGGGGCCAACGTCCTGACTTTC | CASSVGGGGANVLTF
TRBJ2-7 | - | - | TRBV14 | TGTGCCAGCAGCGACGGGCGGGGAAGCTCCTACGAGCAGTACTTC | CASSDGRGSSYEQYF
TRBJ2-1 | TRBD2 | - | TRBV9 | TGTGCCAGCAGCGAGGGGACTAGCACGTACAATGAGCAGTTCTTC | CASSEGTSTYNEQFF
TRBJ1-2 | - | - | TRBV5-4 | TGTGCCAGCAGCTTTGGGCCCGCCTTGGATCGGAACTATGGCTACACCTTC | CASSFGPALDRNYGYTF
TRBJ1-1 | - | - | TRBV2 | TGTGCCTGCCTTTTCAGGGCAAAGAACACTGAAGCTTTCTTT | CACLFRAKNTEAFF
TRBJ1-2 | - | few | TRBV19 | TGTGCCAGTAGTATCCAGTATGGCTACACCTTC | CASSIQYGYTF
TRBJ1-2 | - | - | TRBV6-1 | TGTGCCAGCAGTAGCGCCGTAGACTATGGCTACACCTTC | CASSSAVDYGYTF
TRBJ2-1 | - | - | TRBV27 | TGTGCCAGCAGTATCGGGACTTCAAATGAGCAGTTCTTC | CASSIGTSNEQFF
TRBJ2-5 | - | few | TRBV4-3 | TGCGCCAGCAGCCTATCGACAGGTGGTCAAGAGACCCAGTACTTC | CASSLSTGGQETQYF
TRBJ2-1 | - | few | TRBV19 | TGTGCCAGTAGTATAGGGGGAGCTGTGTCCTACAATGAGCAGTTCTTC | CASSIGGAVSYNEQFF
TRBJ2-5 | - | - | TRBV6-5 | TGTGCCAGCAGTAAAAACAGGTTACAAGAGACCCAGTACTTC | CASSKNRLQETQYF
TRBJ2-1 | - | - | TRBV25-1 | TGTGCCAGCAGTGAATTAGCGGGACAGCCATACAATGAGCAGTTCTTC | CASSELAGQPYNEQFF
TRBJ2-2 | TRBD1 | - | TRBV2 | TGTGCCAGCAGTGGTGTGGGACAGGGGGCGGCCGGGGAGCTGTTTTTT | CASSGVGQGAAGELFF
TRBJ1-2 | - | few | TRBV27 | TGTGCCAGCAGTTTCTCGAGGGGGATCTATGGCTACACCTTC | CASSFSRGIYGYTF
TRBJ1-3 | - | - | TRBV5-1 | TGCGCCAGCAGCTTTGGGGAGGACGGAAACACCATATATTTT | CASSFGEDGNTIYF
TRBJ2-5 | - | - | TRBV20-1 | TGCAGTGTAAGCGCGCAAGAGACCCAGTACTTC | CSVSAQETQYF
TRBJ2-6 | - | - | TRBV6-5 | TGTGCCAGCAGTTATCAGGGGAGCTCTGGGGCCAACGTCCTGACTTTC | CASSYQGSSGANVLTF
TRBJ2-7 | TRBD2 | - | TRBV9 | TGTGCCAGCAGCCCTGGACTAGCGGGTTACGAGCAGTACTTC | CASSPGLAGYEQYF
TRBJ2-7 | TRBD1 | - | TRBV5-1 | TGCGCCAGCAGCCCCGGACAGGGCCAGGACTCCTACGAGCAGTACTTC | CASSPGQGQDSYEQYF
TRBJ1-2 | - | - | TRBV7-8 | TGTGCCAGCAGCTATGAGAACTATGGCTACACCTTC | CASSYENYGYTF
TRBJ2-3 | TRBD1 | - | TRBV5-1 | TGCGCCAGCAGCTTGTTCAGGGGGCGGTTAACAGATACGCAGTATTTT | CASSLFRGRLTDTQYF
TRBJ1-1 | TRBD1 | - | TRBV30 | TGTGCCTGGAGTCCAGGGGGCACTGAAGCTTTCTTT | CAWSPGGTEAFF
TRBJ2-7 | TRBD1 | - | TRBV27 | TGTGCCAGCAGTTTCGGGACAGGGGCCTACGAGCAGTACTTC | CASSFGTGAYEQYF
TRBJ1-1 | TRBD1 | - | TRBV19 | TGTGCCAGTAGTATCCCGGGACAGGGGCGAGAAGCTTTCTTT | CASSIPGQGREAFF
TRBJ2-2 | TRBD1 | - | TRBV15 | TGTGCCACCAGCGGGCGACGGACAGGTGCCGGGGAGCTGTTTTTT | CATSGRRTGAGELFF
TRBJ2-1 | TRBD2 | once | TRBV7-8 | TGTGCCAGCAGCCCCGGGGGGGGGCGCCGCTCCTACAATGAGCAGTTCTTC | CASSPGGGRRSYNEQFF
TRBJ1-5 | TRBD1 | - | TRBV7-9 | TGTGCCAGCAGCTTAGAGGGCAGGGGGCGGGTAGGGAATCAGCCCCAGCATTTT | CASSLEGRGRVGNQPQHF
TRBJ2-7 | TRBD2 | - | TRBV20-1 | TGCGGGGCTAGCGGGGGGAATCAGCAGTACTTC | CGASGGNQQYF
TRBJ2-5 | - | - | TRBV30 | TGTGCCTGGACACAAAGGAGAGAGACCCAGTACTTC | CAWTQRRETQYF
TRBJ1-6 | TRBD1 | - | TRBV30 | TGTGCCTGGTGCCGCGGGGGGACAGGGCCTTCACCCCTCCACTTT | CAWCRGGTGPSPLHF